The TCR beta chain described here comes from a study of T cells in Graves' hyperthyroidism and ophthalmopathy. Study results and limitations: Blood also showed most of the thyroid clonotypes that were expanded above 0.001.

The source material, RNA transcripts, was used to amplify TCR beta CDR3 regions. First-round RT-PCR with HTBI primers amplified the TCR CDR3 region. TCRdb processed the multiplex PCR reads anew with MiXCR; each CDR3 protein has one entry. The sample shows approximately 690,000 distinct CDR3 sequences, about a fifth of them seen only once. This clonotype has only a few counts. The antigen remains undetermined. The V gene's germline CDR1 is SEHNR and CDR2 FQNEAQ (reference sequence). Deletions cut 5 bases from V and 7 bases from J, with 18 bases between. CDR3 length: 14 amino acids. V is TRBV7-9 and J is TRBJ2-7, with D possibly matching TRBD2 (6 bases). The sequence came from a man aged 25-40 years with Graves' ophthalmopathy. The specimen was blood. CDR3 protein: CASSDGGKVGEQYF. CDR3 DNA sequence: TGTGCCAGCAGCGATGGCGGGAAAGTTGGGGAGCAGTACTTC.